This T cell receptor beta chain stems from a study of vaccination effects on CD4 cells after COVID-19. Profiled with immunoSEQ multiplex PCR; TCRdb holds only in-frame clones, not every one. Of 30,000 to 40,000 clones in the sample, approximately 68% were seen once. Peptide-pool stimulation followed by sequencing identified expanded antigen-specific CD4+ clonotypes in the ViraFEST assay. At the end of roughly ten days of culture, CD4+ T cells were isolated. All study participants received two doses of BNT162b2 or mRNA-1273 vaccine. At days 3 and 7, half of the medium was exchanged for IL-2 medium. A remark on this clone: Its target is unknown.

The receptor was isolated from a human donor who received a COVID-19 vaccine. The sample here was CD4+ T cells from PBMCs cultured with SARS-CoV-2 spike peptides, taken after COVID-19 vaccination.

CDR3 loop: CAWTSGLGTGELFF. The CDR3 DNA is TGTGCCTGGACGAGTGGACTTGGGACCGGGGAGCTGTTTTTT. The chain combines TRBV30 with TRBJ2-2; D might be TRBD2 (5 bases). The CDR3 contains 14 residues. The ends were cut back, 4 bases at V and 5 bases at J, with 14 bases in the middle. CDR1 GTSNPN and CDR2 SVGIG come from the germline V gene (reference sequence).